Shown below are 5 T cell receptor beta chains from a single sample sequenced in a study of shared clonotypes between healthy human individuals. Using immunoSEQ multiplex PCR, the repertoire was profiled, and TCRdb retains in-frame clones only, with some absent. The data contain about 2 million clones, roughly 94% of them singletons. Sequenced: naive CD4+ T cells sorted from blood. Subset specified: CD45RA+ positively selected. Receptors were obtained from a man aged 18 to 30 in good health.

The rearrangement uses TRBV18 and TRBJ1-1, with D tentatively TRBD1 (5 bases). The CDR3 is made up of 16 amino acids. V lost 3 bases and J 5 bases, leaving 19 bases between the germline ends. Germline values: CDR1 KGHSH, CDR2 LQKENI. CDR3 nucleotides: TGTGCCAGCTCACCTACAAGGGGCATTCGGGAGACTGAAGCTTTCTTT. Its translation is CASSPTRGIRETEAFF.

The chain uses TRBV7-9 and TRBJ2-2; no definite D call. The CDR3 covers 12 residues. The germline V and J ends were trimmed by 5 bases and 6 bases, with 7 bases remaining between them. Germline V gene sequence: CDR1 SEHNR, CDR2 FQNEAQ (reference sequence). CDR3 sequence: CASSQSSGELFF. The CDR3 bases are TGTGCCAGCAGCCAAAGCTCCGGGGAGCTGTTTTTT.

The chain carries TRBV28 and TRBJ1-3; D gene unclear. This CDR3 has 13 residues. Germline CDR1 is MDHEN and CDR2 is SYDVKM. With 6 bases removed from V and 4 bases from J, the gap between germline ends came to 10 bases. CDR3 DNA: TGTGCCAGCAGAGGTTCAACGGGAAACACCATATATTTT. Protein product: CASRGSTGNTIYF.

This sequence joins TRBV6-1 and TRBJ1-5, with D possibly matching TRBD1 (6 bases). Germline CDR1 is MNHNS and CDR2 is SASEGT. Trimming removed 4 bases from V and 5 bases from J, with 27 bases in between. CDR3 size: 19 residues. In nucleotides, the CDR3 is TGTGCCAGCAGTGCACTCAGGGGATTGTGGTCATCCGGAGATCAGCCCCAGCATTTT. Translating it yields CASSALRGLWSSGDQPQHF.

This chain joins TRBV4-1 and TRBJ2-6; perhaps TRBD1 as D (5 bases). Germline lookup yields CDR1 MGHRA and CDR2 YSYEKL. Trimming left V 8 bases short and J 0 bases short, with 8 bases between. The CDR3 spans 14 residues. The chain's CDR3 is CASGQGSGANVLTF. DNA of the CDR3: TGCGCCAGCGGGCAGGGCTCTGGGGCCAACGTCCTGACTTTC.